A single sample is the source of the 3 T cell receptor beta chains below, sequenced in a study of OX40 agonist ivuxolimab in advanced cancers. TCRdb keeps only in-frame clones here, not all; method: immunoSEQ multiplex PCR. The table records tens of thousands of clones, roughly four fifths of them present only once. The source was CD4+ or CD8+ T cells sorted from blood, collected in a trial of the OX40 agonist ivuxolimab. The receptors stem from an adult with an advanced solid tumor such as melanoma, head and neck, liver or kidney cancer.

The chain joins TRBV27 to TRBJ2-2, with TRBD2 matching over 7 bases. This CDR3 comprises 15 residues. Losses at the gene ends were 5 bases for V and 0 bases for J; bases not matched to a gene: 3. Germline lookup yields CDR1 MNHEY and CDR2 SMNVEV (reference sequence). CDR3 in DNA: TGTGCCAGCAGTCCCGGGACTACGAACACCGGGGAGCTGTTTTTT. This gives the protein CASSPGTTNTGELFF.

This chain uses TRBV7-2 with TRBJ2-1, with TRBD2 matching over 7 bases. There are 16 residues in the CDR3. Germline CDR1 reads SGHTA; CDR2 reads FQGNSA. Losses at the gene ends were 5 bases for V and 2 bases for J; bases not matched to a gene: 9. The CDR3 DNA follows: TGTGCCAGCAGCCGCCCACTAGCGAGAGCCTACAATGAGCAGTTCTTC. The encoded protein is CASSRPLARAYNEQFF.

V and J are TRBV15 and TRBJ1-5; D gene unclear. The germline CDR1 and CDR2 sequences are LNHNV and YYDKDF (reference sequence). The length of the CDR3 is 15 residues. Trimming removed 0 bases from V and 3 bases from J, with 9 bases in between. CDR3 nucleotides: TGTGCCACCAGCAGAGATTTAACAGTCAATCAGCCCCAGCATTTT. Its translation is CATSRDLTVNQPQHF.